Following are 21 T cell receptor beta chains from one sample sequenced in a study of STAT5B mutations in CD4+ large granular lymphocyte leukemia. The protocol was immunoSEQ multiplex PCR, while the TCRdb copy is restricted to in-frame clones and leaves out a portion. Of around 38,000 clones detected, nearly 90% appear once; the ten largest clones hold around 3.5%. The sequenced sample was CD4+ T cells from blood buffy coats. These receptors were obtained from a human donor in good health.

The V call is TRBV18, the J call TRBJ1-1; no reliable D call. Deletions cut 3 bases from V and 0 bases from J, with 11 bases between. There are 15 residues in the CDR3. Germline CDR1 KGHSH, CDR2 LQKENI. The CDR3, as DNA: TGTGCCAGCTCACCCGCCACGGATTTGAACACTGAAGCTTTCTTT. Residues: CASSPATDLNTEAFF.

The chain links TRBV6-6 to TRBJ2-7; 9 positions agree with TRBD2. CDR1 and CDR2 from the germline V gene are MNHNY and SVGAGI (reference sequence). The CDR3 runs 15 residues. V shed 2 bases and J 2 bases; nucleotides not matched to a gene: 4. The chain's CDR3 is CASSYRREGTYEQYF. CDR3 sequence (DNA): TGTGCCAGCAGTTACCGGCGGGAGGGCACCTACGAGCAGTACTTC.

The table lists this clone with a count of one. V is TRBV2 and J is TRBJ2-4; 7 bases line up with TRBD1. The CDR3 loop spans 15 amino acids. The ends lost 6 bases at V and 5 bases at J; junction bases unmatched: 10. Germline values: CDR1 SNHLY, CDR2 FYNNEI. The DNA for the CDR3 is TGTGCCAGCAGGGCAGGGCCCGGGACAGAAAACATTCAGTACTTC. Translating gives CASRAGPGTENIQYF.

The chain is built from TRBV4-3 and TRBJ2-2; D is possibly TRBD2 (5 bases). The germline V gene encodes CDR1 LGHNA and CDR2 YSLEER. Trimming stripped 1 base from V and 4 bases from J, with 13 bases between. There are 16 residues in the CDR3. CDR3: CASSQAGGPGTGELFF. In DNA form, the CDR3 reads TGCGCCAGCAGCCAAGCCGGCGGGCCCGGCACCGGGGAGCTGTTTTTT.

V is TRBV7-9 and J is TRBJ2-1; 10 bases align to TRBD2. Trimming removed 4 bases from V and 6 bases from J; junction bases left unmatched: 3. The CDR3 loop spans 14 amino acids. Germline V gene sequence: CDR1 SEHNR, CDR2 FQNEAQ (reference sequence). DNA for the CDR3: TGTGCCAGCAGCTCTAGCGGGAGATCCAATGAGCAGTTCTTC. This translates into CASSSSGRSNEQFF.

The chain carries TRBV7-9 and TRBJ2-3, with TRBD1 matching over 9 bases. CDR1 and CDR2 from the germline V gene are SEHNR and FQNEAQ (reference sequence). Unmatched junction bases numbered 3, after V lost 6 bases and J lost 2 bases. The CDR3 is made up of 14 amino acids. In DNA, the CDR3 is TGTGCCAGCAGTGGACAGGGGATCACAGATACGCAGTATTTT. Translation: CASSGQGITDTQYF.

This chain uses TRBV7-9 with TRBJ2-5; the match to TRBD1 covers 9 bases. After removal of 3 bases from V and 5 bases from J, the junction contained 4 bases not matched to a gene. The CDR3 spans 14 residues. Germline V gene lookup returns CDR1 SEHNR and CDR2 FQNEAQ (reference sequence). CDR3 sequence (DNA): TGTGCCAGCAGCTTTGGAACAGGGGGCGAGACCCAGTACTTC. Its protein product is CASSFGTGGETQYF.

Written as DNA, the CDR3 is TGTGCCAGCAGCTTTAGCGGGAGAACCTACAATGAGCAGTTCTTC. Translation gives CASSFSGRTYNEQFF. This rearrangement joins TRBV7-9 to TRBJ2-1, with 9 bases matching TRBD2. CDR3 length equals 15 residues. Germline V gives CDR1 SEHNR, CDR2 FQNEAQ (reference sequence). J gave up 2 bases and V 3 bases, and 2 bases lay outside the gene matches.

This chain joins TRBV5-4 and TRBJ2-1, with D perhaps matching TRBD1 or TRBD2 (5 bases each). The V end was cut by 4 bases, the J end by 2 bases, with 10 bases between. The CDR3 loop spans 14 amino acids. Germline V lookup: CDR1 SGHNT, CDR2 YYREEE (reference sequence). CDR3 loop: CASSVPGPYNEQFF. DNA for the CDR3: TGTGCCAGCAGCGTACCGGGACCCTACAATGAGCAGTTCTTC.

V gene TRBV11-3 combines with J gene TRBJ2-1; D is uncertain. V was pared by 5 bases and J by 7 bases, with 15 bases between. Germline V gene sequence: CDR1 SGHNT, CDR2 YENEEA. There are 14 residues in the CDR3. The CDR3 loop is CASSLGTAWNEQFF. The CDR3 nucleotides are TGTGCCAGCAGCCTAGGTACAGCCTGGAATGAGCAGTTCTTC.

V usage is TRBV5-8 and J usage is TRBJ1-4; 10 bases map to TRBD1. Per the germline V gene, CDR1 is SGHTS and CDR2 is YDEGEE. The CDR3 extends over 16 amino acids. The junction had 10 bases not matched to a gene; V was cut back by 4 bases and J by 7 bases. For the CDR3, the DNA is TGTGCCAGCAGCGAACCCGGACAGGGGGATCGTGAAAAACTGTTTTTT. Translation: CASSEPGQGDREKLFF. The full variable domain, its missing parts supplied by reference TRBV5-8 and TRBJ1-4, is EAGVTQSPTHLIKTRGQQATLRCSPISGHTSVYWYQQALGLGLQFLLWYDEGEERNRGNFPPRFSGRQFPNYSSELNVNALELEDSALYLCASSEPGQGDREKLFFGSGTQLSVL.

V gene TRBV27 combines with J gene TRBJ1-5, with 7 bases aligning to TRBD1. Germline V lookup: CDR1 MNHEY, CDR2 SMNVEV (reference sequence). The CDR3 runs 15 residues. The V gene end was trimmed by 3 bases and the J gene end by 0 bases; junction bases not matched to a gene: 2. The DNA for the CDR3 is TGTGCCAGCAGTTTTGGGACAGATAGCAATCAGCCCCAGCATTTT. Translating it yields CASSFGTDSNQPQHF.

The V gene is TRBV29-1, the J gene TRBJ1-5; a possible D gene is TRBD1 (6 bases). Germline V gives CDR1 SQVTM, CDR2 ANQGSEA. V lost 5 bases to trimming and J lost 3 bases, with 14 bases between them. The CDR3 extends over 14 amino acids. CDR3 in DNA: TGCAGCGTTATGGTTGGGGGCTCCAATCAGCCCCAGCATTTT. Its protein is CSVMVGGSNQPQHF.

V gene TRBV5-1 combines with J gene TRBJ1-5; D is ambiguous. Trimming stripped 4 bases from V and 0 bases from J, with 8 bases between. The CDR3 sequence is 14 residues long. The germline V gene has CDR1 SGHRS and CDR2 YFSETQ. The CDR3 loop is CASSPTGSNQPQHF. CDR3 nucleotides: TGCGCCAGCAGCCCAACGGGTAGCAATCAGCCCCAGCATTTT.

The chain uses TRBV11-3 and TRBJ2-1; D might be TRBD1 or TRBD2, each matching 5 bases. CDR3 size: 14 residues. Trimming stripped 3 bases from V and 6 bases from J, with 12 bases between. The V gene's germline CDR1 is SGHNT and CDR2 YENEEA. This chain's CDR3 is CASSLGVRGNEQFF. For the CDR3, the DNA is TGTGCCAGCAGCTTGGGAGTAAGGGGCAATGAGCAGTTCTTC.

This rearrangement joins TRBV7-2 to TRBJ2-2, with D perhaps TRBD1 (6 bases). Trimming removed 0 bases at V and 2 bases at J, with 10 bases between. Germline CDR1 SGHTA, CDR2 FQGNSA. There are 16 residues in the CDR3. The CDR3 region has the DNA TGTGCCAGCAGCTTAGCGGGCAGGGGAAACACCGGGGAGCTGTTTTTT. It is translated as CASSLAGRGNTGELFF. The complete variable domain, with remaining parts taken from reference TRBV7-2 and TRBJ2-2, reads GAGVSQSPSNKVTEKGKDVELRCDPISGHTALYWYRQSLGQGLEFLIYFQGNSAPDKSGLPSDRFSAERTGGSVSTLTIQRTQQEDSAVYLCASSLAGRGNTGELFFGEGSRLTVL.

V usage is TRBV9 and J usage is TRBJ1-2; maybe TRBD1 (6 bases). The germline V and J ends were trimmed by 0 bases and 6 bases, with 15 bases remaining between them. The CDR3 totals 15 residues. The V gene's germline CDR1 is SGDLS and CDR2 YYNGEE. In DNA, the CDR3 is TGTGCCAGCAGCGTAGTTCTGGGGGCGCCGGATGGCTACACCTTC. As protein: CASSVVLGAPDGYTF. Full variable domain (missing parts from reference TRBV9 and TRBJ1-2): DSGVTQTPKHLITATGQRVTLRCSPRSGDLSVYWYQQSLDQGLQFLIQYYNGEERAKGNILERFSAQQFPDLHSELNLSSLELGDSALYFCASSVVLGAPDGYTFGSGTRLTVV.

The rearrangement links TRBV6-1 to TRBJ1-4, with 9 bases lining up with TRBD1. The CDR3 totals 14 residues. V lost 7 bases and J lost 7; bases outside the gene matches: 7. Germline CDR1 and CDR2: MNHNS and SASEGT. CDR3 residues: CASTSTGGSEKLFF. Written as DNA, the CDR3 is TGTGCCAGCACCTCTACAGGGGGCAGTGAAAAACTGTTTTTT.

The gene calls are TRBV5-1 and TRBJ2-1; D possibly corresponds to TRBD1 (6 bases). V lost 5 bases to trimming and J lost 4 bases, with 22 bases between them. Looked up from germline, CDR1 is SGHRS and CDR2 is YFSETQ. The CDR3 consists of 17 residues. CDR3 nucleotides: TGCGCCAGCAGAGGGTTGGGGTTCAGAGGGACATACAATGAGCAGTTCTTC. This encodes CASRGLGFRGTYNEQFF.

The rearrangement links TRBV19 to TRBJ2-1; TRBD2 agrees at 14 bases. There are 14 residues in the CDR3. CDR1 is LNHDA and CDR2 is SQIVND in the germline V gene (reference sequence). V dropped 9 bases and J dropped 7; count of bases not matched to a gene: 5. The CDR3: CASGLAGGGNEQFF. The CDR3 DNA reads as TGTGCCAGCGGACTAGCGGGAGGTGGTAATGAGCAGTTCTTC.

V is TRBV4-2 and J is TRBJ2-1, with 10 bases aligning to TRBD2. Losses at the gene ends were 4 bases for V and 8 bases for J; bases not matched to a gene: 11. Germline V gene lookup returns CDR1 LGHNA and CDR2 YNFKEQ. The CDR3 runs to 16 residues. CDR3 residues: CASSRGPSGSSYEQFF. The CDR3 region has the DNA TGTGCCAGCAGCCGGGGCCCTAGCGGGAGTTCCTATGAGCAGTTCTTC.